This T cell receptor beta chain was profiled in a study of cytomegalovirus exposure and HLA in healthy donors. General study results and limits: The listing of 160 or so TCR beta chains classed them as cytomegalovirus-associated. Most TCR sequences were rare, but some public TCRs occurred in many donors.

With regard to this clone: Antigen unknown.

From the approximately 110-subject validation cohort, which was separate from the approximately 700-subject first cohort, the donors were drawn. Germline V gene lookup returns CDR1 MNHEY and CDR2 SMNVEV (reference sequence). The CDR3 contains 16 residues. The V segment lost 4 bases and the J segment 1 base; nucleotides outside the gene matches: 8. The data were produced by immunoSEQ multiplex PCR, yet TCRdb's version contains in-frame clones alone and is incomplete. The sample yields 150,000 to 250,000 clones, around 80% seen once. The sequenced sample was PBMCs. This chain links TRBV27 with TRBJ1-1; 8 bases are shared with TRBD1. This receptor was identified in a woman in her 30s in good health and CMV-seropositive. CDR3 residues: CASSSGQGGWNTEAFF. For the CDR3, the DNA is TGTGCCAGCAGTTCAGGACAGGGAGGGTGGAACACTGAAGCTTTCTTT.